This T cell receptor beta chain is drawn from a study of CD8 T cells in Susac syndrome. Patients with Susac syndrome fulfilled recently defined diagnostic criteria for definite or probable disease. TEMRA cells were FACS-enriched, with CD8+ and CD4+ T cells isolated negatively. A quantity of about 0.5 to 1 ug RNA underwent reverse transcription using random hexamers. TCRdb independently ran MiXCR on the immunoSEQ multiplex PCR reads; one entry per CDR3 protein. The sample carries approximately 190,000 distinct CDR3 sequences, approximately 95% recorded once. V dropped 5 bases and J dropped 6; count of bases not matched to a gene: 12. The length of the CDR3 is 15 residues.

The V call is TRBV12-3 or TRBV12-4, the J call TRBJ1-2; 7 bases line up with TRBD1. The TCR comes from a human donor with Susac syndrome. Sequenced sample: CD8+ T cells from PBMCs. CDR3 sequence reads: CASSRMAGQLNGYTF. In DNA form, the CDR3 reads TGTGCCAGCAGTCGAATGGCGGGACAGCTGAATGGCTACACCTTC.